Sequencing of this T cell receptor beta chain was carried out in a study of blood T cell repertoires in COVID-19. Overall study: The samples span acute and convalescent COVID-19 from the United States, Italy and Spain. PBMCs, B-cell-depleted T cells, or T cells were the source of the cDNA or gDNA that made up the material.

Authors' data handling: Reference gene primer amplification gave estimated nucleated cell counts. Assay used: immunoSEQ multiplex PCR; TCRdb lists only in-frame clones, some missing. Clone size and the V and J calls come from that table; the DNA yielded D and trimming. This table holds 150,000 to 200,000 clones, more than 75% found once. Germline loops: CDR1 SGHNT, CDR2 YYREEE (reference sequence). The CDR3 loop spans 13 amino acids. Trimming cost V 5 bases and J 5 bases; bases outside gene matches: 6. This chain joins TRBV5-4 and TRBJ2-7; 8 bases line up with TRBD2. The clonotype was recovered from a middle-aged man with active or convalescent COVID-19. Material: peripheral blood. The CDR3 bases are TGTGCCAGCAGGGCCGGGGGGGCAGACGAGCAGTACTTC. It yields the protein CASRAGGADEQYF.